These 5 T cell receptor beta chains came from one sample sequenced in a study of blood T cell repertoires in COVID-19. Using immunoSEQ multiplex PCR, the repertoire was profiled, and TCRdb retains in-frame clones only, with some absent. This sample has 400,000 to 500,000 clones; roughly 84% occur once, and the top ten carry roughly 1.4%. The material sequenced was PBMCs or T cells enriched from blood (not recorded which). The receptors originated from a woman aged 18-29 years who had been exposed to COVID-19.

The chain carries TRBV28 and TRBJ1-5, with a weak D call TRBD1 (5 bases). Germline V CDR1 and CDR2: MDHEN, SYDVKM. This CDR3 is built from 14 residues. The ends were cut back, 6 bases at V and 1 base at J, with 10 bases in the middle. This chain's CDR3 is CASSPRDSNQPQHF. The CDR3 nucleotides read TGTGCCAGCAGCCCGCGGGACAGCAATCAGCCCCAGCATTTT.

This clone was seen a handful of times. This chain links TRBV20-1 with TRBJ2-5; D is unresolved. Per germline, CDR1 DFQATT and CDR2 SNEGSKA (reference sequence). The CDR3 is 11 amino acids. Trimming removed 6 bases at V and 2 bases at J, with 7 bases between. CDR3 in amino acids: CSAPPQETQYF. The CDR3 nucleotides are TGCAGTGCCCCTCCTCAAGAGACCCAGTACTTC.

This rearrangement joins TRBV29-1 to TRBJ2-5, with 10 positions matching TRBD1. V lost 7 bases and J lost 3; bases outside the gene matches: 8. The CDR3 has 14 residues. The germline CDR1 and CDR2 sequences are SQVTM and ANQGSEA. The CDR3 reads CSGTAGTGEETQYF. The DNA for the CDR3 is TGCAGCGGTACTGCCGGGACAGGGGAAGAGACCCAGTACTTC.

The chain carries TRBV7-3 and TRBJ2-2, with TRBD2 as a possible D gene (5 bases). The CDR3 has 16 amino acids. V was clipped by 8 bases and J by 0 bases, with 16 bases between them. The germline V gene has CDR1 SGHTA and CDR2 FQGTGA. The CDR3 loop is CASQREGPTNTGELFF. The CDR3 nucleotides are TGTGCCAGCCAACGCGAGGGCCCTACGAACACCGGGGAGCTGTTTTTT.

This clone was counted only a few times. The chain uses TRBV7-9 and TRBJ2-6; D perhaps matches TRBD1 (5 bases). V was pared by 1 base and J by 0 bases, with 16 bases between. The CDR3 totals 19 residues. Looked up from germline, CDR1 is SEHNR and CDR2 is FQNEAQ (reference sequence). The CDR3: CASSLGGQGRASGANVLTF. CDR3 bases: TGTGCCAGCAGCTTAGGTGGGCAGGGCCGAGCCTCTGGGGCCAACGTCCTGACTTTC.